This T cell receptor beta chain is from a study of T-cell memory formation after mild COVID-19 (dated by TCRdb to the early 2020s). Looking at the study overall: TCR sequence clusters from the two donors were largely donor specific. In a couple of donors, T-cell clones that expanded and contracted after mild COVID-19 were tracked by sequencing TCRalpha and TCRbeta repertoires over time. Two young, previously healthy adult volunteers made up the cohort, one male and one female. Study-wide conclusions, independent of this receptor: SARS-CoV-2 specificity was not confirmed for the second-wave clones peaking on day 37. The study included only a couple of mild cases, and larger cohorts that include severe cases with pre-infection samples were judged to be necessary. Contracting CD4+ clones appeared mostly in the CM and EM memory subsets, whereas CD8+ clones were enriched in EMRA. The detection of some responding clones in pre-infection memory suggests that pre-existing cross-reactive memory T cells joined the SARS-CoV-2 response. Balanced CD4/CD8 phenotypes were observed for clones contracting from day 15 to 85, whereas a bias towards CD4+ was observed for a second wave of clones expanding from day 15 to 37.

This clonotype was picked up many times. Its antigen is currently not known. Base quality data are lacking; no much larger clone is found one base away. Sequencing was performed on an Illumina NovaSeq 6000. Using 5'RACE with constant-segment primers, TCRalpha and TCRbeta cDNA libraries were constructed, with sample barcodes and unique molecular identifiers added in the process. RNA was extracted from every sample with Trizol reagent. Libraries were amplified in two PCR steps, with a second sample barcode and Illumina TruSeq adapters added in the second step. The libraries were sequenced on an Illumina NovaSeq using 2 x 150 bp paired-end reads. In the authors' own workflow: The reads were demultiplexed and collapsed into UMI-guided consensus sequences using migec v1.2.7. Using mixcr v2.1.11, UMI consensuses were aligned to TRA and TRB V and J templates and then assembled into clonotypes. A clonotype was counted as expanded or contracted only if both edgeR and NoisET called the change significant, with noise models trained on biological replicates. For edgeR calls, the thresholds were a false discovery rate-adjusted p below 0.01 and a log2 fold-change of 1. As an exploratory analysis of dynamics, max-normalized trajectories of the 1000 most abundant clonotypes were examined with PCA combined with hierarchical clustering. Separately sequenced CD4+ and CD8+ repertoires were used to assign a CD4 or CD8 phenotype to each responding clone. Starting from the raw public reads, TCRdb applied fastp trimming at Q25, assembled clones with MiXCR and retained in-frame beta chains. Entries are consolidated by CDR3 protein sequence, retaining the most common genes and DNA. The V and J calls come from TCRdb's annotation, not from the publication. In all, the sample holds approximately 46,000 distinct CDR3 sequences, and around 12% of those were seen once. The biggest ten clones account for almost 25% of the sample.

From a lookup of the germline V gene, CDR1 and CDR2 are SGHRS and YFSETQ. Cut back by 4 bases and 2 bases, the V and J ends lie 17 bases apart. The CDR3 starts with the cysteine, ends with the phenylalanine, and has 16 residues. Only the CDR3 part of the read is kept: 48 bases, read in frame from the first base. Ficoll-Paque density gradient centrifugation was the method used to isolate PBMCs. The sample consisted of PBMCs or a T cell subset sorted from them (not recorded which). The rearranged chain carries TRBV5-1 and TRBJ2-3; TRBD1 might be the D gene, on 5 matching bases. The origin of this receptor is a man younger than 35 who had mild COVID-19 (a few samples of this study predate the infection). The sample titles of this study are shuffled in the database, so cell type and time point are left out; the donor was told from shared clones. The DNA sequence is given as TGCGCCAGCAGCCCCGGCGATGGGGCCCTCACAGATACGCAGTATTTT. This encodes CASSPGDGALTDTQYF.